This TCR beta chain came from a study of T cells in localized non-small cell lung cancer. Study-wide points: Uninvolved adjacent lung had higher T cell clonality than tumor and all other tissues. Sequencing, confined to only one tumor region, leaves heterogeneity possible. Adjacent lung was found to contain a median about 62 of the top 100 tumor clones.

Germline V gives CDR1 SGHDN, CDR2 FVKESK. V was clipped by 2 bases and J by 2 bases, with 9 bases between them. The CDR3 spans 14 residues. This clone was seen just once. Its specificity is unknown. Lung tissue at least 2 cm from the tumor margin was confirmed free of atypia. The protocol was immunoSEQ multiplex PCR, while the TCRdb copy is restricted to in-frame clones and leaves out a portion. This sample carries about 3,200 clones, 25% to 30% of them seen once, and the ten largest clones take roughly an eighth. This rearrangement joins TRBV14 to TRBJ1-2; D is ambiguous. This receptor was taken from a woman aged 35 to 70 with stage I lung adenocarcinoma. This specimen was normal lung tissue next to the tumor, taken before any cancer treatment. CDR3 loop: CASSQYGGNYGYTF. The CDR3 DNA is TGTGCCAGCAGCCAATATGGAGGGAACTATGGCTACACCTTC. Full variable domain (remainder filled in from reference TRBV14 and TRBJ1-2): EAGVTQFPSHSVIEKGQTVTLRCDPISGHDNLYWYRRVMGKEIKFLLHFVKESKQDESGMPNNRFLAERTGGTYSTLKVQPAELEDSGVYFCASSQYGGNYGYTFGSGTRLTVV.